Presented here are 28 T cell receptor beta chains from one specimen sequenced in a study of blood T cell repertoires in COVID-19. The data were produced by immunoSEQ multiplex PCR, yet TCRdb's version contains in-frame clones alone and is incomplete. This table holds about 180,000 clones, roughly 89% found once. Specimen: PBMCs or T cells enriched from blood (not recorded which). These receptors were collected from a middle-aged woman with acute COVID-19.

This chain links TRBV12-2 with TRBJ1-1. TRBV12-2 corresponds to a pseudogene. The CDR3 spans 15 residues. In DNA form, the CDR3 reads TGTGCAAGCCACCCCGGTATTGGGGGGGGCACTGAAGCTTTCTTT. Protein sequence: CASHPGIGGGTEAFF.

V and J are TRBV3-1 (or the pseudogene TRBV3-2) and TRBJ2-7; tentatively, D is TRBD1 (6 bases). CDR3 length: 14 residues. V lost 1 base, J lost 5 bases, and 12 bases lay in between. CDR1 and CDR2 from the germline V gene are LGHDT and YNNKEL (reference sequence). CDR3 bases: TGTGCCAGCAGCCAAGTGCGGACAGCAGACGAGCAGTACTTC. Protein product: CASSQVRTADEQYF.

This clone has a single count. The rearrangement uses TRBV11-2 and TRBJ2-7; D not certain. The V gene lost 8 bases and the J gene lost 3 bases, with 20 bases spanning the gap. The CDR3 totals 15 residues. Germline-derived CDR1 and CDR2 are SGHAT and FQNNGV. CDR3 in DNA: TGTGCCAGCGACGGTGGAACCGCAGGCTACTACGAGCAGTACTTC. Protein: CASDGGTAGYYEQYF.

V gene TRBV5-1 combines with J gene TRBJ2-4, with D possibly matching TRBD1 (5 bases). CDR3 size: 15 residues. With 0 bases removed from V and 0 bases from J, the gap between germline ends came to 7 bases. CDR1 and CDR2 (germline): SGHRS, YFSETQ. The CDR3 here is CASSLGQLAKNIQYF. DNA of the CDR3: TGCGCCAGCAGCTTGGGACAGCTAGCCAAAAACATTCAGTACTTC.

V gene TRBV30 combines with J gene TRBJ2-2, with D possibly TRBD2 on 6 matching bases. The CDR3 covers 16 residues. The germline V gene encodes CDR1 GTSNPN and CDR2 SVGIG (reference sequence). Trimming took off 0 bases at V and 3 bases at J, with 14 bases between the two ends. DNA for the CDR3: TGTGCCTGGAGTGTAAAGTCTAGCGATTACACCGGGGAGCTGTTTTTT. Amino acid sequence: CAWSVKSSDYTGELFF.

The V call is TRBV6-5, the J call TRBJ2-7; TRBD1 matches 9 bases. Trimming removed 7 bases from V and 0 bases from J; junction bases left unmatched: 7. The germline CDR1 and CDR2 sequences are MNHEY and SVGAGI. The CDR3 extends over 15 amino acids. The DNA of the CDR3 is TGTGCCAGCACCGGGACAGGGATCAACTCCTACGAGCAGTACTTC. It codes for CASTGTGINSYEQYF.

The chain combines TRBV5-6 with TRBJ2-1; D unresolved. The CDR3 length is 15 residues. V lost 1 base, J lost 0 bases, and 8 bases lay in between. Germline CDR1 SGHDT, CDR2 YYEEEE. The CDR3: CASSLYRSSYNEQFF. In DNA, the CDR3 is TGTGCCAGCAGCTTGTATCGGAGCTCCTACAATGAGCAGTTCTTC.

J is TRBJ1-2 and V is TRBV28; D perhaps matches TRBD1 (5 bases). The CDR3 has 19 amino acids. V was clipped by 4 bases and J by 4 bases, with 28 bases between them. Germline CDR1 MDHEN, CDR2 SYDVKM. This CDR3 is CASSSIMRDGLFRRYGYTF. CDR3 sequence (DNA): TGTGCCAGCAGTTCTATTATGCGGGACGGATTGTTTCGACGCTATGGCTACACCTTC.

V usage is TRBV3-1 (or the pseudogene TRBV3-2) and J usage is TRBJ1-1; maybe TRBD1 (6 bases). Germline CDR1 LGHDT, CDR2 YNNKEL (reference sequence). The CDR3 extends over 14 amino acids. Trimming removed 4 bases at V and 2 bases at J, with 11 bases between. CDR3 loop: CASSPQGINTEAFF. The CDR3 nucleotides read TGTGCCAGCAGCCCGCAGGGGATCAACACTGAAGCTTTCTTT.

The chain joins TRBV28 to TRBJ2-5; possibly TRBD1 for D (6 bases). Germline lookup yields CDR1 MDHEN and CDR2 SYDVKM. Trimming took 11 bases from V and 2 from J, leaving 12 bases between them. CDR3 length: 12 residues. The CDR3 region is CASQGRQETQYF. DNA of the CDR3: TGTGCCTCGCAGGGGCGACAAGAGACCCAGTACTTC.

This clone has a single count. V usage is TRBV6-5 and J usage is TRBJ1-2; 9 bases map to TRBD1. Germline lookup yields CDR1 MNHEY and CDR2 SVGAGI. V lost 1 base to trimming and J lost 4 bases; unmatched junction nucleotides: 4. This CDR3 contains 15 residues. The DNA for the CDR3 is TGTGCCAGCAGTTACTTGGGACAGGGAGGCTATGGCTACACCTTC. Its translation: CASSYLGQGGYGYTF.

The chain recombines TRBV7-8 with TRBJ1-6; TRBD1 aligns across 8 bases. The J segment lost 8 bases and the V segment lost 5 bases, leaving 5 bases of the junction unmatched. The CDR3 runs to 14 residues. Germline V gives CDR1 SGHVS, CDR2 FQNEAQ. This CDR3 is CASSPQGADSPLHF. The CDR3 DNA reads as TGTGCCAGCAGCCCTCAGGGGGCCGATTCACCCCTCCACTTT.

This chain uses TRBV4-3 with TRBJ1-1; 11 positions agree with TRBD1. CDR3 length equals 15 residues. V shed 3 bases and J 11 bases; nucleotides not matched to a gene: 11. Germline CDR1 reads LGHNA; CDR2 reads YSLEER. The CDR3 region has the DNA TGCGCCAGCAGCCACTTGGGACAGGGGGTTGGGAGGGCTTTCTTT. It translates to CASSHLGQGVGRAFF.

This chain connects TRBV5-1 to TRBJ2-7, with TRBD1 matching over 7 bases. Germline loops: CDR1 SGHRS, CDR2 YFSETQ. Losses at the gene ends were 3 bases for V and 1 base for J; bases not matched to a gene: 7. This CDR3 has 15 residues. The CDR3 nucleotides are TGCGCCAGCAGCTCCCGGGACAGCTTGTCCTACGAGCAGTACTTC. Its translation: CASSSRDSLSYEQYF.

The V gene is TRBV5-4, the J gene TRBJ2-3; D not resolved. This CDR3 is 13 amino acids long. With 4 bases removed from V and 1 base from J, the gap between germline ends came to 7 bases. Germline V lookup: CDR1 SGHNT, CDR2 YYREEE (reference sequence). The CDR3, as DNA: TGTGCCAGCAGCCCCCCCGGCACAGATACGCAGTATTTT. It yields the protein CASSPPGTDTQYF.

V gene TRBV4-2 combines with J gene TRBJ2-2; 8 bases are shared with TRBD2. The CDR3 is 14 amino acids. The germline V gene encodes CDR1 LGHNA and CDR2 YNFKEQ. The trim removed 6 bases at V and 5 bases at J, leaving 5 bases unmatched. CDR3 sequence reads: CASSLSGSTGELFF. CDR3 DNA: TGTGCCAGCAGTCTCAGCGGGAGTACCGGGGAGCTGTTTTTT.

This chain connects TRBV13 to TRBJ2-7; 8 bases line up with TRBD1. V was pared by 4 bases and J by 1 base, with 3 bases of the junction left unmatched. Germline CDR1 is PRHDT and CDR2 is FYEKMQ (reference sequence). The CDR3 runs to 14 residues. CDR3 residues: CASSSRTGSYEQYF. In DNA, the CDR3 is TGTGCCAGCAGCTCGAGGACAGGGTCCTACGAGCAGTACTTC.

The rearrangement joins TRBV28 to TRBJ2-1, with 11 bases matching TRBD1. The CDR3 has 17 amino acids. The J segment lost 6 bases and the V segment lost 3 bases, leaving 10 bases of the junction unmatched. CDR1 and CDR2 (germline): MDHEN, SYDVKM. The CDR3 sequence is CASSFPASGQGGNEQFF. The DNA for the CDR3 is TGTGCCAGCAGTTTTCCCGCGTCGGGACAGGGGGGCAATGAGCAGTTCTTC.

This clone was counted a single time. The chain is built from TRBV3-1 (or the pseudogene TRBV3-2) and TRBJ2-6; D possibly corresponds to TRBD1 (6 bases). The CDR3 runs to 15 residues. V lost 4 bases, J lost 4 bases, and 11 bases lay in between. CDR1 and CDR2 (germline): LGHDT, YNNKEL (reference sequence). The CDR3 loop reads CASSPWTEGANVLTF. CDR3 DNA sequence: TGTGCCAGCAGCCCATGGACAGAAGGGGCCAACGTCCTGACTTTC.

This rearrangement joins TRBV12-3 or TRBV12-4 to TRBJ2-7; weak D call: TRBD2 (6 bases). The CDR3 spans 13 residues. The germline V and J ends were trimmed by 4 bases and 3 bases, with 10 bases remaining between them. The CDR3 loop is CASSSGASYEQYF. The DNA of the CDR3 is TGTGCCAGCAGTTCGGGAGCCAGCTACGAGCAGTACTTC.

J is TRBJ2-5 and V is TRBV2, with D possibly matching TRBD1 (7 bases). Germline V gives CDR1 SNHLY, CDR2 FYNNEI. The CDR3 runs 13 residues. Between the trimmed V and J ends, which lost 3 bases and 7 bases, there was a span of 12 bases. DNA for the CDR3: TGTGCCAGCAGTGATGGAGGGGGCGGGACCCAGTACTTC. Its translation: CASSDGGGGTQYF.

This chain's CDR3 is CASSSDRGYEQYF. As DNA, the CDR3 is TGCGCCAGCAGCTCTGACAGGGGGTACGAGCAGTACTTC. The V call is TRBV5-1, the J call TRBJ2-7; 9 bases are shared with TRBD1. J was trimmed by 4 bases and V by 3 bases; bases with no gene match: 2. In germline, CDR1 is SGHRS, CDR2 YFSETQ. This CDR3 is built from 13 residues. Full variable domain (remainder filled in from reference TRBV5-1 and TRBJ2-7): KAGVTQTPRYLIKTRGQQVTLSCSPISGHRSVSWYQQTPGQGLQFLFEYFSETQRNKGNFPGRFSGRQFSNSRSEMNVSTLELGDSALYLCASSSDRGYEQYFGPGTRLTVT.

This clone was counted between two and nine times. V is TRBV7-9 and J is TRBJ2-3; 10 bases are shared with TRBD2. The CDR3 length is 18 residues. Trimming took 1 base from V and 0 from J; bases not matched to a gene: 7. CDR1 and CDR2 (germline): SEHNR, FQNEAQ (reference sequence). CDR3 region: CASSLGSGGFTSTDTQYF. CDR3 coding DNA: TGTGCCAGCAGCTTAGGTAGCGGGGGGTTTACTAGCACAGATACGCAGTATTTT.

J is TRBJ1-2 and V is TRBV28; 10 bases map to TRBD1. J lost 0 bases, V lost 6 bases, and 10 bases had no gene match. CDR3 length: 17 residues. Germline V gives CDR1 MDHEN, CDR2 SYDVKM. The CDR3 sequence: CASRFLGTGVSNYGYTF. The CDR3 nucleotides read TGTGCCAGCAGGTTTTTGGGGACAGGGGTTTCTAACTATGGCTACACCTTC.

This sequence joins TRBV5-1 and TRBJ2-5; possibly TRBD1 for D (5 bases). Trimming shortened V by 0 bases and J by 5 bases, and 8 bases separated the two germline ends. Germline V gene sequence: CDR1 SGHRS, CDR2 YFSETQ. The CDR3 runs 13 residues. The CDR3 sequence: CASSLAGMETQYF. The CDR3 nucleotides read TGCGCCAGCAGCTTGGCAGGGATGGAGACCCAGTACTTC. The whole variable domain, filled in from reference TRBV5-1 and TRBJ2-5, reads KAGVTQTPRYLIKTRGQQVTLSCSPISGHRSVSWYQQTPGQGLQFLFEYFSETQRNKGNFPGRFSGRQFSNSRSEMNVSTLELGDSALYLCASSLAGMETQYFGPGTRLLVL.

This clone was recorded a few times. The V and J genes are TRBV7-9 and TRBJ2-1; 10 nucleotides agree with TRBD2. Germline V CDR1 and CDR2: SEHNR, FQNEAQ (reference sequence). CDR3 length: 17 residues. V was pared by 5 bases and J by 3 bases, with 10 bases of the junction left unmatched. CDR3 region: CASSLGASGGYYNEQFF. Written as DNA, the CDR3 is TGTGCCAGCAGCCTAGGCGCTAGCGGGGGCTACTACAATGAGCAGTTCTTC.

The chain combines TRBV28 with TRBJ1-2; D is undetermined. The V end was cut by 3 bases, the J end by 8 bases, with 19 bases between. Germline V gives CDR1 MDHEN, CDR2 SYDVKM. This CDR3 is built from 15 residues. The CDR3 DNA is TGTGCCAGCAGTTTCCCCCGGGGAACCCCGGAAGGCTACACCTTC. Amino acid sequence: CASSFPRGTPEGYTF.

The rearrangement joins TRBV19 to TRBJ1-6; D may be TRBD1 (6 bases). This CDR3 is built from 16 residues. Trimming shortened V by 5 bases and J by 10 bases, and 21 bases separated the two germline ends. CDR1 is LNHDA, CDR2 SQIVND, per germline (reference sequence). CDR3: CASSRGAGSLSSPLHF. The CDR3 nucleotides are TGTGCCAGTAGTCGGGGGGCAGGAAGCCTCTCGTCACCCCTCCACTTT.